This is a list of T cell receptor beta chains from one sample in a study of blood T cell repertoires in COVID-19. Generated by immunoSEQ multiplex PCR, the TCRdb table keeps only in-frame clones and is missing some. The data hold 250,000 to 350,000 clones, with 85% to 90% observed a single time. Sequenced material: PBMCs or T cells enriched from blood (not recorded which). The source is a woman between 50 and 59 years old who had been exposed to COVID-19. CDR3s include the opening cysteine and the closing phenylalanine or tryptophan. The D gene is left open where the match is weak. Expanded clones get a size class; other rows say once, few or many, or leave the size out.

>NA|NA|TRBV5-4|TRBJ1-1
TGTGCCAGCAGTCCCAGGGCGGACATGAACACTGAAGCTTTCTTT
CASSPRADMNTEAFF
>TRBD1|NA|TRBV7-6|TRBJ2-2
TGTGCCAGCAGCTTAGGCGTAGGGGGCGACACCGGGGAGCTGTTTTTT
CASSLGVGGDTGELFF
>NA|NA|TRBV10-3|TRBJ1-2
TGTGCCGCCGCGGCAGGGGTCGATGGCTACACCTTC
CAAAAGVDGYTF
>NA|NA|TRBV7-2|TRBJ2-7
TGTGCCAGCAGCCCCAGCTCCTACGAGCAGTACTTC
CASSPSSYEQYF
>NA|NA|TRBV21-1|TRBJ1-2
TGTGCCAGCAGCTGGGACAGGGTCCCCTATGGCTACACCTTC
CASSWDRVPYGYTF
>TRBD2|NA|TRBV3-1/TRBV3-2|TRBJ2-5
TGTGCCAGCAGCCAAGGGACTAGCGGGGGTGAGACCCAGTACTTC
CASSQGTSGGETQYF
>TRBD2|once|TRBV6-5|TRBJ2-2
TGTGCCAGCAGAGCGGGGGGGACCCCCGGGGAGCTGTTTTTT
CASRAGGTPGELFF
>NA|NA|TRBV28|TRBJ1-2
TGTGCCAGCAGTTTACCAGGGTGGGGCTACACCTTC
CASSLPGWGYTF
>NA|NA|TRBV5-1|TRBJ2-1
TGCGCCAGCAGCTTGGCCCCTAGGGGGGAGGGGGTTGAGCAGTTCTTC
CASSLAPRGEGVEQFF
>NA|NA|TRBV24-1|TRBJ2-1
TGTGCCACCAGTGATTCTGGACATACCTCCTACAATGAGCAGTTCTTC
CATSDSGHTSYNEQFF
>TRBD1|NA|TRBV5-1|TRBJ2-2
TGCGCCAGCAGCCCTAGGACAGGGGAGAGGACCGGGGAGCTGTTTTTT
CASSPRTGERTGELFF
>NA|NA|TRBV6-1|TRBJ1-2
TGTGCCAGCAGTGAAACTCCGAGGGGACTCTACACCTTC
CASSETPRGLYTF
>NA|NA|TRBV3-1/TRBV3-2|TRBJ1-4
TGTGCCAGCAGCCAAGATGACATAGTAAATGAAAAACTGTTTTTT
CASSQDDIVNEKLFF
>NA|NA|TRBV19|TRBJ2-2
TGTGCCAGTAGTATCTTTCCACAGGGTGTCACCGGGGAGCTGTTTTTT
CASSIFPQGVTGELFF
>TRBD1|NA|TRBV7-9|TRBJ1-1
TGTGCCAGCAGCCCAGGACAGGGAGGAAGGACTGAAGCTTTCTTT
CASSPGQGGRTEAFF
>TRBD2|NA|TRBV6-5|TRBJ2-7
TGTGCCAGCACCGGAAGCGGGGGGGCGAGAAACGAGCAGTACTTC
CASTGSGGARNEQYF
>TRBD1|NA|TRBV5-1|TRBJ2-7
TGCGCCAGCAGCTTGGAGGGGACAGCGTTACCCTACGAGCAGTACTTC
CASSLEGTALPYEQYF
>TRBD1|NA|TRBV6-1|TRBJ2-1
TGTGCCAGCAGTGAACCAGGACAGGTGGAGGATGAGCAGTTCTTC
CASSEPGQVEDEQFF
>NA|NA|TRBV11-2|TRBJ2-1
TGTGCCAGCAGCTCCGACAGCCCAACCTACAATGAGCAGTTCTTC
CASSSDSPTYNEQFF
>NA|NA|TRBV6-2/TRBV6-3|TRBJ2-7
TGTGCCAGCAGTTACTCAGGAGGGACTGGGGAGCAGTACTTC
CASSYSGGTGEQYF
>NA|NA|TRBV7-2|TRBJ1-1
TGTGCCAGCAGCTTAGTTGCAGGGAATGGCGGCACTGAAGCTTTCTTT
CASSLVAGNGGTEAFF
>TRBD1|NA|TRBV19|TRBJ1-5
TGTGCCAGTAGTAAGGATAGGGGACAGGGACTCAATCAGCCCCAGCATTTT
CASSKDRGQGLNQPQHF